Here is one T cell receptor beta chain with its context. No antigen is known for it. Base-call qualities are not available, and no considerably larger clone is one nucleotide away. The sample belongs to a study of Graves' ophthalmopathy and Graves' hyperthyroidism (dated 2018 in TCRdb). With respect to the entire study: Peripheral blood was collected before any treatment was given, at the time of initial diagnosis. The study used TCR beta repertoire signatures to distinguish Graves' ophthalmopathy from Graves' hyperthyroidism and to predict progression to ophthalmopathy. In total, 135 blood samples were TCR-sequenced: 40 to 45 ophthalmopathy, under 80 hyperthyroidism and some 17 hyperthyroidism-to-ophthalmopathy patients. To explore V-J signatures that separate ophthalmopathy from hyperthyroidism, a discovery set of about 96 patients was enrolled, consisting of under 50 with ophthalmopathy and roughly 57 with stable hyperthyroidism. The independent validation cohort included under 20 hyperthyroidism patients plus 17 patients who later progressed from hyperthyroidism to ophthalmopathy. T-cell repertoires of thyroid tissue and blood were compared in 5 or 6 hyperthyroidism patients. Following sample collection, hyperthyroidism patients were given methimazole at a starting dose of 30 mg daily, and ophthalmopathy patients were given high-dose intravenous methylprednisolone. For training and testing, the 100 patients in the discovery cohort were randomly divided in a 7:3 ratio. Overall results and qualifications from the work: In validation, the model predicted ophthalmopathy progression with about 71% sensitivity and around 72% specificity; fewer than 15 predicted patients were CT-confirmed with GO in a median of about 7.1 months. Most of the expanded thyroid clonotypes with a frequency above 0.001 were also detected in blood, and it was suggested that the thyroid immune response may be reflected by blood repertoires. Ophthalmopathy was separated from stable hyperthyroidism by the 13-signature model with more than 85% sensitivity and about 83% specificity in cross-validation and with 80%/75% in the test set. Sample size was not statistically predetermined, and group allocation was not concealed from the investigators.

Measured from the cysteine to the phenylalanine, the CDR3 is 15 residues long. Only the CDR3 DNA stays, 45 bases, in frame from base 1. CDR1 and CDR2, per the germline V gene, are MDHEN and SYDVKM. The germline V end is reduced by 7 bases and the J end by 1 base; junction bases left unmatched: 10. For repertoire sequencing, the TCR beta CDR3 regions were amplified from RNA transcripts. The first round was an RT-PCR using HTBI primers with the Qiagen OneStep RT-PCR kit, and this first round was followed by a second-round multiplex PCR, then size selection and purification. The libraries underwent paired-end sequencing with 100 bp reads on an Illumina HiSeq2000. On the study's bioinformatics: SOAPnuke was used to process the reads, throwing out any read that had adapters, had uncalled bases, had a mean Phred below 15, or lacked an exact constant-primer or identifier match. High-quality paired reads were merged with COPE v1.2.5. Each unique nucleotide sequence was treated as a clonotype, and MiTCR v1.1 was used to align the clonotypes to the IMGT TRB V, D and J references. The analysis was limited to V-J combinations with a frequency above 0.0001, which together covered 99.2% of repertoires. A TCR clonal expansion and chaos score per V-J combination was defined as the ratio of F50 clonal expansion to chaos observed in the TCRdist matrix. Features were reduced by Welch's t-statistics and random forest to 10 to 15 V-J combinations, which fed a naive Bayes classifier. Thyroid-blood repertoire similarity was quantified with the Morisita-Horn index. Through fastp at Q25 and MiXCR, TCRdb rebuilt clones from the public reads, retaining in-frame beta chains. All rows with the same CDR3 protein become a single entry with the most common DNA and genes. The V and J calls come from TCRdb's annotation, not from the publication. The sample includes hundreds of thousands of distinct CDR3 sequences, with roughly 21% observed a single time. Around 3.1% of the sample goes to the ten largest clones.

A patient counted as having stable hyperthyroidism if there was no progression to ophthalmopathy within 18 months of follow-up. Patients with hyperthyroidism were aged 18 to 65 years, had been newly diagnosed, and had a disease duration of less than 2 months. Patients with other autoimmune diseases, uncontrolled infections, pregnancy or lactation were excluded from the study. Diagnosis relied on clinical symptoms, serum thyroxine, TRAb, thyroid ultrasound and orbital computed tomography. Using Ficoll-Paque density gradient centrifugation, PBMCs were isolated from roughly 9.2 ml of fresh peripheral blood. Total RNA was extracted using Trizol reagent, and RNA quality was checked on an Agilent 2100 Bioanalyzer.

The clonotype comes from a young woman with stable Graves' hyperthyroidism. Donor details come from another sample of the same person, matched by shared clones. The sequencing input was peripheral blood. The V and J segments used are TRBV28 and TRBJ2-7; 7 bases in between match TRBD1. CDR3 protein: CASISPGQFSYEQYF. The nucleotides are TGTGCCAGCATCTCCCCGGGACAGTTTTCCTACGAGCAGTACTTC.